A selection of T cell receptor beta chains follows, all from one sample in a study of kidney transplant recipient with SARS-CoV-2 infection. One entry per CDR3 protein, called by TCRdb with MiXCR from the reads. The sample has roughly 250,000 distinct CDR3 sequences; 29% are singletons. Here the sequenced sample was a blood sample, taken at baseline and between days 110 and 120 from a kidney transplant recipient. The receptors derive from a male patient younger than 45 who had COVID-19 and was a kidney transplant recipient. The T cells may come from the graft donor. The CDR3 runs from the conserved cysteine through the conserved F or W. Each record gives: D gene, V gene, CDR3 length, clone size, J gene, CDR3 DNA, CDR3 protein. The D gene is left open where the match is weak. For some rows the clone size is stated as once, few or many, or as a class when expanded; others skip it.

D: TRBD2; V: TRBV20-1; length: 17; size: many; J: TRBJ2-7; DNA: TGCAGTGCTTATTTGGTATTAGCGGGAGGCGGCTCCTACGAGCAGTACTTC; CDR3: CSAYLVLAGGGSYEQYF
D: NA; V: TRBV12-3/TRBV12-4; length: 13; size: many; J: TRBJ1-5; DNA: TGTGCCAGCAGCCTGAATAGCAATCAGCCCCAGCATTTT; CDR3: CASSLNSNQPQHF
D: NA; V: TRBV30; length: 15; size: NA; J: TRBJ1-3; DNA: TGTGCCTGGAGCCGGGCAACCCGGGGTGGAAACACCATATATTTT; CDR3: CAWSRATRGGNTIYF
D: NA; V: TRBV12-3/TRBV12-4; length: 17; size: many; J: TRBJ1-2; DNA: TGTGCCAGCAGTATCGTTGACACAGCAGGAAAGACCTATGGCTACACCTTC; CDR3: CASSIVDTAGKTYGYTF
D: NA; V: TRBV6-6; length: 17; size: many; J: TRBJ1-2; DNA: TGTGCCAGCAGTATTCTGCCAGGTGGGAGAAAGACCTATGGCTACACCTTC; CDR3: CASSILPGGRKTYGYTF
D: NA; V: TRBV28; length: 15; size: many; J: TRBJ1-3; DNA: TGTGCCAGCAGTTTGCAGGTACGGGCTGGAAACACCATATATTTT; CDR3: CASSLQVRAGNTIYF
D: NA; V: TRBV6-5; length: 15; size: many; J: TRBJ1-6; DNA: TGTGCCAGCAGCCCCGACACGTGGATAGATTCACCCCTCCACTTT; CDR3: CASSPDTWIDSPLHF
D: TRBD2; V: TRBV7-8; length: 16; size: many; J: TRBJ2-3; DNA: TGTGCCAGCAGCCCTTCTAGCGGGAGCGGCACAGATACGCAGTATTTT; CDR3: CASSPSSGSGTDTQYF
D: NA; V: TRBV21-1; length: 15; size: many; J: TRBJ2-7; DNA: TGTGCCAGCAGCAAGAATTTAAGGGACCTTTACGAGCAGTACTTC; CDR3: CASSKNLRDLYEQYF
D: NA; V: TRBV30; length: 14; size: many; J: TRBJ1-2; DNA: TGTGCCTGGAGTGTACGGCCAGGACCCTATGGCTACACCTTC; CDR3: CAWSVRPGPYGYTF
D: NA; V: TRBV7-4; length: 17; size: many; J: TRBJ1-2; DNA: TGTGCCAGCAGCATTCAGACTTCAGCTCGAAAGACCTATGGCTACACCTTC; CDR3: CASSIQTSARKTYGYTF
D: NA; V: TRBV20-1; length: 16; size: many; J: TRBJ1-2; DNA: TGCAGTGCTTGCTATCAGCTGTTTCGAAAGACCTATGGCTACACCTTC; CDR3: CSACYQLFRKTYGYTF
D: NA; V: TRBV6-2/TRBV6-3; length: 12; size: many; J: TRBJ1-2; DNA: TGTGCCAGCCTGAAGACGGGCTATGGCTACACCTTC; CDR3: CASLKTGYGYTF
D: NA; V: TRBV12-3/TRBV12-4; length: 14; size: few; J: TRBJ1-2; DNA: TGTGCCAGCACTCTAGAGCCAGGGTTGGGTGGCTACACCTTC; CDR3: CASTLEPGLGGYTF
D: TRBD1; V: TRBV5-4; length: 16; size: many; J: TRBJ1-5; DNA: TGTGCCAGCAGCTTGGGGGGACAGGGGGCGGCCCAGCCCCAGCATTTT; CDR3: CASSLGGQGAAQPQHF
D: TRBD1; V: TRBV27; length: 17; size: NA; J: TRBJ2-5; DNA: TGTGCCAGCAGTTTATTGTGGACAGGGGGCAGGGTTGGGACCCAGTACTTC; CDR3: CASSLLWTGGRVGTQYF
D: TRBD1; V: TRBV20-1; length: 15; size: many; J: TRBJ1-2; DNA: TGCAGTGCCAGCAAAGGCGGCAGGGGGAACTATGGCTACACCTTC; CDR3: CSASKGGRGNYGYTF
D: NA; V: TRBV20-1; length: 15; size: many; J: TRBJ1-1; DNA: TGCAGTGCAAAGGGACGGTCCTCGGTCGGTACTGAAGCTTTCTTT; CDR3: CSAKGRSSVGTEAFF
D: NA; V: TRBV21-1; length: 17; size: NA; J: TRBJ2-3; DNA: TGTGCCAGCAGACGTTTGGTAGCTACAGTCATGCAAGGTACGCAGTATTTT; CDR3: CASRRLVATVMQGTQYF
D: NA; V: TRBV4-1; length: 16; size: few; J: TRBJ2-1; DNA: TGCGCCAGCAGCCAACGCAAGGACATCGATCTTGGTGAGCAGTTCTTC; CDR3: CASSQRKDIDLGEQFF
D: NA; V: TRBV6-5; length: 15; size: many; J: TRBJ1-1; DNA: TGTGCCAGCAGTGGATACAGGGTTCGGAACACTGAAGCTTTCTTT; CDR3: CASSGYRVRNTEAFF
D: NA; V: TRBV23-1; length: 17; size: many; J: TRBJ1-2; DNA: TGCGCCAGCAGTGCTATCATGCTACGCAGAAAGACCTATGGCTACACCTTC; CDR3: CASSAIMLRRKTYGYTF
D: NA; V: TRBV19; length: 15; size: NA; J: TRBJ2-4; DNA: TGTGCCAGTAGTTCGCCAGCCATAGCCAAAAACATTCAGTACTTC; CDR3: CASSSPAIAKNIQYF
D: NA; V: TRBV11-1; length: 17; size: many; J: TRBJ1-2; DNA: TGTGCCAGCAGCTTGTGGAATAAGACTGGAAAGACCTATGGCTACACCTTC; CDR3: CASSLWNKTGKTYGYTF
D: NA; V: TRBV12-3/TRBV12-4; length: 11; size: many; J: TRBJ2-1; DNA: TGTGCCAGCAGTTTGAGGAATGAGCAGTTCTTC; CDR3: CASSLRNEQFF
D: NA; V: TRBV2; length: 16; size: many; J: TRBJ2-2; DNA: TGTGCCAGCAGTGCTGCCCCCGCCCGGAACACCGGGGAGCTGTTTTTT; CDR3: CASSAAPARNTGELFF
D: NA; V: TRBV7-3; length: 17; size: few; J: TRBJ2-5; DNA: TGTGCCAGCAGCTTAAAATTCGGTGGGGGGCTCCAAGAGACCCAGTACTTC; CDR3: CASSLKFGGGLQETQYF
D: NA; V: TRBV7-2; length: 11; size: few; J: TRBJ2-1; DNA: TGTGCCAGCAGTTCGTGGGATGAGCAGTTCTTC; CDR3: CASSSWDEQFF
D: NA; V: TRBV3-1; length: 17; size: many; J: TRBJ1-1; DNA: TGTGCCAGCAGCCTAGGCTTTCCCATTTCAATTCGCACTGAAGCTTTCTTT; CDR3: CASSLGFPISIRTEAFF
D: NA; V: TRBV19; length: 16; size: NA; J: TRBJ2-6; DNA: TGTGCCAGTTCCGGGGAGACGAAATCTGGGGCCAACGTCCTGACTTTC; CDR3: CASSGETKSGANVLTF
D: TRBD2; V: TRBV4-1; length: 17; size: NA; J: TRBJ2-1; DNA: TGCGCCAGCAGCCACCCCGGACTAGCGGGTGGGTACAATGAGCAGTTCTTC; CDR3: CASSHPGLAGGYNEQFF
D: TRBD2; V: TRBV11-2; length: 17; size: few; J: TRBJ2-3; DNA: TGTGCCAGCAGCTTGGCTAGCGGGAGAGAGGAGACAGATACGCAGTATTTT; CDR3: CASSLASGREETDTQYF
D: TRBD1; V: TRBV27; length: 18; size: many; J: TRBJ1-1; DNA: TGTGCCAGCAGTTTCCACAGCCTAGGGACAGGGCTTGACACTGAAGCTTTCTTT; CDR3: CASSFHSLGTGLDTEAFF
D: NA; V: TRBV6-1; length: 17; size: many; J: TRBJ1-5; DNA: TGTGCCAGCAGTGACCTCGGAGGTATCCCTTACAATCAGCCCCAGCATTTT; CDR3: CASSDLGGIPYNQPQHF
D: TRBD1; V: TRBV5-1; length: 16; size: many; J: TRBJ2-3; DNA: TGCGCCAGCAGCTTGGCGGACAGGGGGCCCGGCGATACGCAGTATTTT; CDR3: CASSLADRGPGDTQYF
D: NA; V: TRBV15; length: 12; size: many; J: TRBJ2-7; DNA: TGTGCCACCAGCAGACCTTCCTACGAGCAGTACTTC; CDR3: CATSRPSYEQYF
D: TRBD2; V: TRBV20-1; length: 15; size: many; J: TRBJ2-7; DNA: TGCAGTGCTAGAGCTACGGGACTAGCAGGGAGGGAGCAGTACTTC; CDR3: CSARATGLAGREQYF
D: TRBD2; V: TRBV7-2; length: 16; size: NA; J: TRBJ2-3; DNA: TGTGCCAGCAGCTCAACCGGACTAGCGGGCACAGATACGCAGTATTTT; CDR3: CASSSTGLAGTDTQYF
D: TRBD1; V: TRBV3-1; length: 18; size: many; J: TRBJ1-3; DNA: TGTGCCAGCAGCCAAGGGGGACAGCCGAACTTTTCTGGAAACACCATATATTTT; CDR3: CASSQGGQPNFSGNTIYF
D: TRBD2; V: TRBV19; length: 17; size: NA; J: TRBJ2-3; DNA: TGTGCCAGTAGCACGAGAGGACTAGCGGGAGGTGTAGATGCGCAGTATTTT; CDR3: CASSTRGLAGGVDAQYF
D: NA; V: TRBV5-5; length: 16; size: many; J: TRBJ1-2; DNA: TGTGCCAGCTGCCCACTTGTCTCGCGAAAGACCTATGGCTACACCTTC; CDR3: CASCPLVSRKTYGYTF
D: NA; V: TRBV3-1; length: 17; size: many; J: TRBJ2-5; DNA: TGTGCCAGCAGCGTGCAGTGTCCCATTTCTTTCTCTGAGACCCAGTACTTC; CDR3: CASSVQCPISFSETQYF
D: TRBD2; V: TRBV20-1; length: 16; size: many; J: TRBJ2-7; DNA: TGCAGTGCTAGATTGATTAGCGGGAGTGGGTCCTACGAGCAGTACTTC; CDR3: CSARLISGSGSYEQYF
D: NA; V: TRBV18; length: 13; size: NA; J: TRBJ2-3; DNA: TGTGCCAGCTCACTGACTAGCACAGATACGCAGTATTTT; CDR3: CASSLTSTDTQYF
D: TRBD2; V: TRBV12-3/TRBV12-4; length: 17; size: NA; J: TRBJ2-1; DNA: TGTGCCAGCAGTGTTCGGACTAGCAGGCTGACCTACAATGAGCAGTTCTTC; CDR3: CASSVRTSRLTYNEQFF
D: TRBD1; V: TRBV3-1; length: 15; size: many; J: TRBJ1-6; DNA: TGTGCCAGCAGCCAGGCGGGACAGCAGTATTCACCCCTCCACTTT; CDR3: CASSQAGQQYSPLHF
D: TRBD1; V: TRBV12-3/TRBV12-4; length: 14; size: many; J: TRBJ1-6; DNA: TGTGCCAGCAGCACAGGGGCCCTTAATTCACCCCTCCACTTT; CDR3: CASSTGALNSPLHF
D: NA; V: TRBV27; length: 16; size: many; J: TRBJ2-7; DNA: TGTGCCAGCAGTTCTCACCGGGGACGGTTCTCCTACGAGCAGTACTTC; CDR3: CASSSHRGRFSYEQYF
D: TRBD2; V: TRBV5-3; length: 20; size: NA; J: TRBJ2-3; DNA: TGTGCCAGAAGCTTGGAGCGCGGAGGCGGGAGGCCTACTAGCACAGATACGCAGTATTTT; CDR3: CARSLERGGGRPTSTDTQYF
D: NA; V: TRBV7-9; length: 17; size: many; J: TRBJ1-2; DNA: TGTGCCAGCAGCTACAGAGGATACCATGGAAAGACCTATGGCTACACCTTC; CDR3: CASSYRGYHGKTYGYTF
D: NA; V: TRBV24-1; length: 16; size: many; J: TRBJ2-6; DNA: TGTGCCACCAGTGGTATCGGGACCTCTGGGGCCAACGTCCTGACTTTC; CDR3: CATSGIGTSGANVLTF
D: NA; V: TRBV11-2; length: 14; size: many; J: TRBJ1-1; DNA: TGTGCCAGCAGCTCAAACCGGGACGGGAGGGAAGCTTTCTTT; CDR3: CASSSNRDGREAFF
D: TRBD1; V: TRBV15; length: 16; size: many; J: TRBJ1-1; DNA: TGTGCCACCAGCAGTAAACCGGGACAGGGGGCCACTGAAGCTTTCTTT; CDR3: CATSSKPGQGATEAFF
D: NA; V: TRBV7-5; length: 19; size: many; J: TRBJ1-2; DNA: NA; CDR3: CISVPERLHEVGKTYGYTF
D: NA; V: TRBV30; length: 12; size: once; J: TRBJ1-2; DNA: TGTGCCTGGGTATCTTGGAACTATGGCTACACCTTC; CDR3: CAWVSWNYGYTF
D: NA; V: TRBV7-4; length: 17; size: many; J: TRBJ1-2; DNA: TGTGCCAGCAGCTCGGCAGTTTCAGCTCGAAAGACCTATGGCTACACCTTC; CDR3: CASSSAVSARKTYGYTF
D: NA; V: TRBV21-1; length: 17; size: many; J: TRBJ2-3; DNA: TGTGCCAGCAGGTTGTTACTAGCTACAGTCATGCAAGATACGCAGTATTTT; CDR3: CASRLLLATVMQDTQYF